These T cell receptor beta chains were read from a single sample in a study of T-cell memory formation after mild COVID-19. TCRdb re-called the 5' RACE reads with MiXCR, one entry per CDR3 protein. The table has 580,000 or so distinct CDR3 sequences, roughly 17% seen once. Sample: PBMCs or a T cell subset sorted from them (not recorded which). Receptor source: an adult woman who had mild COVID-19 (a few samples of this study predate the infection). Cell type and time point are not known. CDR3s include the opening cysteine and the closing phenylalanine or tryptophan. The D gene is left open where the match is weak. A clone size is listed for some rows: how often the clone was seen (once, few, many), or a class if it is expanded.

V gene	J gene	clone size	D gene	CDR3 protein	CDR3 DNA
TRBV7-9	TRBJ1-3	few	.	CASSFRIGGTLGNTIYF	TGTGCCAGCAGCTTCCGGATAGGGGGGACGCTCGGAAACACCATATATTTT
TRBV7-9	TRBJ1-2	.	.	CASSLVPGEGYTF	TGTGCCAGCAGCTTAGTCCCAGGGGAGGGCTACACCTTC
TRBV7-2	TRBJ2-5	few	TRBD2	CASRLVRERKETQYF	TGTGCCAGCAGGCTTGTGCGGGAGCGGAAAGAGACCCAGTACTTC
TRBV29-1	TRBJ1-3	few	TRBD1	CSVKQGLVNTIYF	TGCAGCGTAAAACAGGGGCTGGTAAACACCATATATTTT
TRBV4-1	TRBJ1-2	.	TRBD1	CASSQGTGAGYTF	TGCGCCAGCAGCCAAGGGACAGGGGCTGGCTACACCTTC
TRBV12-3/TRBV12-4	TRBJ2-3	few	.	CASSLAGPSRDTQYF	TGTGCCAGCAGTTTGGCGGGGCCATCTAGGGATACGCAGTATTTT
TRBV7-6	TRBJ1-2	few	TRBD1	CASSFTLQGAAGYTF	TGTGCCAGCAGCTTTACACTACAGGGGGCAGCTGGCTACACCTTC
TRBV4-1	TRBJ2-7	.	TRBD2	CASSATSGSPYEQYF	TGCGCCAGCAGCGCAACTAGCGGGTCACCCTACGAGCAGTACTTC
TRBV12-3/TRBV12-4	TRBJ2-2	.	TRBD1	CASVPGGLGTGELFF	TGTGCCAGCGTCCCAGGGGGCCTCGGCACCGGGGAGCTGTTTTTT
TRBV24-1	TRBJ2-2	.	.	CATSDFGGRRASTGELFF	TGTGCCACCAGTGATTTTGGGGGTCGGCGGGCGAGCACCGGGGAGCTGTTTTTT
TRBV5-4	TRBJ2-7	few	.	CASSPGGISSYEQYF	TGTGCCAGCAGCCCCGGCGGGATTAGCTCCTACGAGCAGTACTTC
TRBV28	TRBJ1-2	few	TRBD1	CASSAPGQGIGYTF	TGTGCCAGCAGTGCCCCGGGACAGGGGATCGGCTACACCTTC
TRBV10-3	TRBJ2-7	.	TRBD1	CAIRGQEYYEQYF	TGTGCCATCAGGGGACAGGAGTACTACGAGCAGTACTTC
TRBV6-5	TRBJ1-1	few	.	CASSYPGEAFF	TGTGCCAGCAGTTACCCGGGGGAAGCTTTCTTT
TRBV9	TRBJ2-7	few	TRBD1	CASSERSDWTGGSEQYF	TGTGCCAGCAGCGAGAGGAGTGATTGGACAGGGGGTTCCGAGCAGTACTTC
TRBV19	TRBJ2-5	few	TRBD2	CASSIIAGGPGETQYF	TGTGCCAGTAGTATAATAGCGGGAGGGCCGGGAGAGACCCAGTACTTC
TRBV12-3/TRBV12-4	TRBJ1-2	.	.	CASSYLLGPGNYGYTF	TGTGCCAGCAGTTACCTCCTAGGACCGGGTAACTATGGCTACACCTTC
TRBV30	TRBJ2-2	many	.	CAWSGMIVSNTGELFF	TGTGCCTGGAGTGGGATGATCGTCAGCAACACCGGGGAGCTGTTTTTT
TRBV10-3	TRBJ2-7	.	TRBD1	CAIRADRDSYEQYF	TGTGCCATCAGGGCGGACAGGGATTCCTACGAGCAGTACTTC
TRBV2	TRBJ2-7	.	.	CASRLWGQVEQYF	TGTGCCAGCAGACTTTGGGGCCAGGTCGAGCAGTACTTC
TRBV27	TRBJ2-7	few	TRBD2	CASSLEPSGSYEQYF	TGTGCCAGCAGTTTGGAGCCTAGCGGCTCCTACGAGCAGTACTTC
TRBV5-1	TRBJ2-1	few	TRBD2	CASSLRTSGSFNEQFF	TGCGCCAGCAGCCTGAGGACTAGCGGGAGCTTCAATGAGCAGTTCTTC
TRBV7-8	TRBJ2-2	.	.	CASTGRNTGELFF	TGTGCCAGCACCGGAAGGAACACCGGGGAGCTGTTTTTT
TRBV3-1	TRBJ2-4	few	TRBD2	CASSLFTSGSLAKNIQYF	TGTGCCAGCAGCCTTTTTACTAGCGGATCTCTAGCCAAAAACATTCAGTACTTC
TRBV6-6	TRBJ2-7	.	.	CASSYTNGEQYF	TGTGCCAGCAGTTACACCAACGGCGAGCAGTACTTC
TRBV25-1	TRBJ1-2	.	.	CASSGLGVREQPRYGYTF	TGTGCCAGCAGTGGCTTGGGGGTCAGGGAACAGCCTAGGTATGGCTACACCTTC
TRBV9	TRBJ2-5	.	TRBD1	CASSVARDRGQGETQYF	TGTGCCAGCAGCGTAGCCCGGGACAGGGGGCAAGGAGAGACCCAGTACTTC
TRBV5-5	TRBJ1-5	.	.	CASSPGSGVGQPQHF	TGTGCCAGCAGCCCCGGGTCGGGGGTCGGTCAGCCCCAGCATTTT
TRBV4-1	TRBJ2-1	.	.	CASQGPVYNEQFF	TGCGCCAGCCAGGGGCCGGTCTACAATGAGCAGTTCTTC
TRBV12-5	TRBJ2-1	many	TRBD2	CASGTSLSSGRTAEQFF	TGTGCTAGTGGCACCTCTTTGAGTAGCGGGAGAACAGCTGAGCAGTTCTTC
TRBV29-1	TRBJ2-7	few	.	CSAADSSYEQYF	TGCAGCGCTGCTGACAGCTCCTACGAGCAGTACTTC
TRBV29-1	TRBJ2-1	.	.	CSVDSITPGRDPGAEQFF	TGCAGCGTTGACTCCATAACCCCAGGGCGCGACCCGGGTGCTGAGCAGTTCTTC
TRBV5-4	TRBJ1-1	few	.	CASSHWGGRDDTEAFF	TGTGCCAGCAGCCACTGGGGAGGCAGGGATGACACTGAAGCTTTCTTT
TRBV10-3	TRBJ2-7	.	TRBD1	CAIKDRVAYEQYF	TGTGCCATCAAGGACAGGGTGGCCTACGAGCAGTACTTC
TRBV7-9	TRBJ2-3	few	.	CASSSELKDTQYF	TGTGCCAGCAGCTCCGAGTTAAAGGATACGCAGTATTTT
TRBV12-3/TRBV12-4	TRBJ1-6	few	.	CASSPGLHF	TGTGCCAGCAGTCCGGGACTCCACTTT
TRBV11-3	TRBJ1-1	few	TRBD1	CASSLGTGGLRNTEAFF	TGTGCCAGCAGCTTAGGGACAGGGGGCCTCCGGAACACTGAAGCTTTCTTT
TRBV6-6	TRBJ2-7	few	.	CASSSAYGEQYF	TGTGCCAGCAGCTCCGCCTATGGCGAGCAGTACTTC
TRBV6-2/TRBV6-3	TRBJ2-7	few	.	CASSLDSRSMQYF	TGTGCCAGCAGCCTGGACAGTCGGAGCATGCAGTACTTC
TRBV19	TRBJ2-5	few	.	CASSNPGQETQYF	TGTGCCAGTAGTAACCCGGGACAAGAGACCCAGTACTTC
TRBV5-1	TRBJ2-1	many	TRBD2	CASSFGGRGYNEQFF	TGCGCCAGCAGCTTCGGCGGGAGGGGGTACAATGAGCAGTTCTTC
TRBV7-8	TRBJ2-7	.	.	CASSSSGASYEQYF	TGTGCCAGCAGCTCATCGGGGGCCTCCTACGAGCAGTACTTC
TRBV20-1	TRBJ1-5	few	.	CSVIRTANQPQHF	TGCAGTGTGATTAGGACAGCTAATCAGCCCCAGCATTTT